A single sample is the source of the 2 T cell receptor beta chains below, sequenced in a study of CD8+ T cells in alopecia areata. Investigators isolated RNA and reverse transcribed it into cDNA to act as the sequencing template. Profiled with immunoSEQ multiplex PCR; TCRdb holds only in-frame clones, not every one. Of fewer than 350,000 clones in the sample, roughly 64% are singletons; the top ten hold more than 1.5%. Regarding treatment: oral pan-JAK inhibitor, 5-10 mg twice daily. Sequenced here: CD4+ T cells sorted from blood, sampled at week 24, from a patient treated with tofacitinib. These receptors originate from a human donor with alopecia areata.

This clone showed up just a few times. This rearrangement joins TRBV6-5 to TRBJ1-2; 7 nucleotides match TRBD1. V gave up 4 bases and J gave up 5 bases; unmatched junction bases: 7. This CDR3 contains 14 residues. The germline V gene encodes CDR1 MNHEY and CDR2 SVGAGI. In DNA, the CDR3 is TGTGCCAGCAGTTTTGACAGGGCCCCATATGGCTACACCTTC. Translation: CASSFDRAPYGYTF.

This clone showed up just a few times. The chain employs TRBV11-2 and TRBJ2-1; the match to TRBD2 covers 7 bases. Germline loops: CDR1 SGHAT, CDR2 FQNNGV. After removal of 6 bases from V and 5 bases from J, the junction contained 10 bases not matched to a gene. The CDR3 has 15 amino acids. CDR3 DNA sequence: TGTGCCAGCAGAACGCTGCGGGGGAACCACAATGAGCAGTTCTTC. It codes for CASRTLRGNHNEQFF. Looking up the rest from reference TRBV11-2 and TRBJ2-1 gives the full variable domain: EAGVAQSPRYKIIEKRQSVAFWCNPISGHATLYWYQQILGQGPKLLIQFQNNGVVDDSQLPKDRFSAERLKGVDSTLKIQPAKLEDSAVYLCASRTLRGNHNEQFFGPGTRLTVL.